Presented here are 12 T cell receptor beta chains from one specimen sequenced in a study of post-analysis software for immune sequencing data. The antigens of these receptors remain unknown. Incorporated into the TCR beta cDNA libraries were unique molecular identifiers, which served to reduce PCR and sequencing biases. MiXCR, applied by TCRdb to the PCR reads, yields one record per CDR3 protein. The sample holds approximately 570,000 distinct CDR3 sequences, 44% seen once. Findings and limits, study-wide: TRBV5-6, TRBV5-1 and TRBV20-1 were among 4 or 5 TRBV segments more frequent in patients than controls.

Sequencing input: blood. These receptor sequences come from a girl aged 10 to 17 with multiple sclerosis.

V usage is TRBV7-6 and J usage is TRBJ1-5; no firm D call. The CDR3 is 17 amino acids. CDR1 and CDR2 from the germline V gene are SGHVS and FNYEAQ. V gave up 1 base and J gave up 3 bases, with 16 bases separating them. The CDR3 DNA is TGTGCCAGCAGCTTAGGGTTTCGGGGTCGGACCAATCAGCCCCAGCATTTT. Its translation is CASSLGFRGRTNQPQHF.

The chain combines TRBV5-1 with TRBJ2-5; D tentatively reads TRBD1 or TRBD2 (5 bases each). CDR1 SGHRS and CDR2 YFSETQ come from the germline V gene. CDR3 length: 15 residues. The germline V and J ends were trimmed by 4 bases and 2 bases, with 15 bases remaining between them. The CDR3 DNA is TGCGCCAGCAGCCCAAATGGGGACCTACAAGAGACCCAGTACTTC. As protein: CASSPNGDLQETQYF.

The rearrangement uses TRBV7-2 and TRBJ2-1, with a possible D match to TRBD2 (5 bases). Matching the DNA end better, TRBJ2-7 makes the J call doubtful. Germline CDR1 is SGHTA and CDR2 is FQGNSA. This CDR3 contains 15 residues. This CDR3 reads CASSLAAAGSYEQYF. The CDR3 DNA sequence: TGTGCCAGCAGCTTAGCAGCGGCGGGCTCCTACGAGCAGTACTTC.

The rearrangement joins TRBV30 to TRBJ2-1, with 9 positions matching TRBD2. Per germline, CDR1 GTSNPN and CDR2 SVGIG (reference sequence). The V and J ends lost 4 bases and 4 bases, in that order; junction bases with no gene match: 8. The CDR3 is 15 residues long. The CDR3 loop reads CAWNGASGIYNEQFF. The CDR3, as DNA: TGTGCCTGGAACGGCGCTAGCGGGATATACAATGAGCAGTTCTTC.

CDR3 protein: CSVDPDGLYGYTF. DNA for the CDR3: TGCAGCGTTGATCCAGACGGACTTTATGGCTACACCTTC. The rearrangement uses TRBV29-1 and TRBJ1-2, with unresolved D. Trimming stripped 3 bases from V and 5 bases from J, with 13 bases between. This CDR3 comprises 13 residues. Germline lookup yields CDR1 SQVTM and CDR2 ANQGSEA.

The J gene is TRBJ2-5, the V gene TRBV6-5; TRBD2 might be the D (6 bases). With 6 bases removed from V and 5 bases from J, the gap between germline ends came to 19 bases. This CDR3 region has 15 residues. The V gene's germline CDR1 is MNHEY and CDR2 SVGAGI. CDR3 amino acids: CASSQIGLARETQYF. CDR3 DNA: TGTGCCAGCAGCCAGATTGGGCTAGCGAGGGAGACCCAGTACTTC.

In this sample, this clonotype turned up a few times. The V call is TRBV5-1, the J call TRBJ2-7, with D unresolved. V gave up 3 bases and J gave up 4 bases, with 11 bases separating them. CDR3 size: 13 residues. Germline CDR1 SGHRS, CDR2 YFSETQ. The CDR3 region has the DNA TGCGCCAGCAGCTCCATGGACCTTTACGAGCAGTACTTC. Protein: CASSSMDLYEQYF.

The rearrangement joins TRBV20-1 to TRBJ1-1; D ambiguous. CDR1 is DFQATT and CDR2 is SNEGSKA in the germline V gene (reference sequence). The V and J ends lost 0 bases and 1 base respectively, with 9 bases between them. The CDR3 length is 14 residues. The CDR3 DNA reads as TGCAGTGCTAGAGACCCTAAAAGGAACACTGAAGCTTTCTTT. Amino acids: CSARDPKRNTEAFF.

This CDR3 reads CASSYVSYEQYF. As DNA, the CDR3 is TGTGCCAGCAGTTACGTTTCCTACGAGCAGTACTTC. The chain links TRBV12-3 or TRBV12-4 to TRBJ2-7; D not resolved. V lost 4 bases to trimming and J lost 1 base, with 5 bases between them. The CDR3 is made up of 12 amino acids.

The chain has TRBV29-1 and TRBJ2-1; 14 bases align to TRBD2. The CDR3 has 14 residues. Germline V gene sequence: CDR1 SQVTM, CDR2 ANQGSEA. V gave up 7 bases and J gave up 7 bases; unmatched junction bases: 6. The CDR3 DNA follows: TGCAGCGCCCTGGGACTAGCGGGGGCTAATGAGCAGTTCTTC. It yields the protein CSALGLAGANEQFF.

The chain recombines TRBV5-1 with TRBJ2-1; 13 bases fit TRBD2. Germline CDR1 is SGHRS and CDR2 is YFSETQ. This CDR3 spans 15 amino acids. Germline trimming cut 2 bases from V and 6 bases from J; bases unmatched to any gene: 2. CDR3 region: CASSFGTSGVNEQFF. CDR3 nucleotide sequence: TGCGCCAGCAGCTTCGGGACTAGCGGGGTCAATGAGCAGTTCTTC.

The chain recombines TRBV20-1 with TRBJ2-3; the match to TRBD2 covers 9 bases. Losses at the gene ends were 6 bases for V and 7 bases for J; bases not matched to a gene: 17. The germline CDR1 and CDR2 sequences are DFQATT and SNEGSKA (reference sequence). The CDR3 is 16 amino acids. The CDR3 sequence: CSALTSGPTEHNTQYF. CDR3 nucleotides: TGCAGTGCCCTGACTAGCGGACCCACTGAGCACAATACGCAGTATTTT.